This T cell receptor (beta chain) was captured by sequencing in a study of T cell repertoires in cytomegalovirus infection. This CDR3 is 14 amino acids long. J gave up 4 bases and V 5 bases, and 4 bases lay outside the gene matches. Germline V gives CDR1 SGHTA, CDR2 FQGNSA. This clonotype has at least ten counts. TCRdb re-called the reads with MiXCR, one entry per CDR3 protein. This table holds approximately 180,000 distinct CDR3 sequences, roughly 19% found once. The sample comprised PBMCs. The clonotype was recovered from a human donor in good health (CMV status not recorded). Some clones in this sample may be carry-over from other donors' samples. The rearrangement links TRBV7-2 to TRBJ2-2; 7 bases are shared with TRBD1. CDR3 loop: CASSLTGITGELFF. Here the CDR3 DNA reads TGTGCCAGCAGCCTGACAGGGATCACCGGGGAGCTGTTTTTT.